Detailed here is one T cell receptor beta chain. What it binds is not known. These data come from a study of T cells in Graves' hyperthyroidism and ophthalmopathy. Study-level results: Blood held most thyroid clonotypes expanded above 0.001 frequency.

Trimming removed 4 bases from V and 2 bases from J, with 12 bases in between. The CDR3 runs 14 residues. Germline loops: CDR1 SGHRS, CDR2 YFSETQ. TCR beta CDR3 sequences were amplified from RNA transcripts. First-round RT-PCR targeting the TCR CDR3 was performed with the HTBI primer set. TCRdb independently ran MiXCR on the multiplex PCR reads; one entry per CDR3 protein. The sample lists 600,000 or so distinct CDR3 sequences, 35% to 55% seen once, with just under 8.5% in the top ten. The sequence was obtained from a woman under 30 with Graves' hyperthyroidism. The V and J genes are TRBV5-1 and TRBJ2-5; a weak D match, TRBD1 (5 bases). The sequenced material came from peripheral blood or thyroid tissue (not recorded which). The CDR3 spells CASSPSTEQETQYF. The CDR3 bases are TGCGCCAGCAGCCCGTCGACAGAGCAAGAGACCCAGTACTTC.